This entry lists 24 T cell receptor beta chains sequenced from one sample in a study of cytomegalovirus exposure and HLA in healthy donors. Amplification used 60 Vbeta primers and 13 Jbeta primers. Profiled with immunoSEQ multiplex PCR; TCRdb holds only in-frame clones, not every one. The sample shows around 120,000 clones, approximately 74% of them seen only once. The specimen sequenced was PBMCs. Receptor source: a woman aged 50 to 65 in good health and CMV-seropositive.

This sequence joins TRBV29-1 and TRBJ1-1; 7 bases line up with TRBD1. CDR1 and CDR2 from the germline V gene are SQVTM and ANQGSEA. This CDR3 spans 13 amino acids. The V and J ends lost 7 bases and 0 bases, in that order; junction bases with no gene match: 5. In nucleotides, the CDR3 is TGCAGCGGAACCGGGACAGTGAACACTGAAGCTTTCTTT. As protein: CSGTGTVNTEAFF.

J is TRBJ1-3 and V is TRBV2; tentative D call: TRBD1 (6 bases). There are 15 residues in the CDR3. Germline V gene lookup returns CDR1 SNHLY and CDR2 FYNNEI. V gave up 8 bases and J gave up 0 bases, with 14 bases separating them. CDR3 amino acids: CASSTQGTSGNTIYF. As DNA, the CDR3 is TGTGCCAGCTCCACACAGGGTACCTCTGGAAACACCATATATTTT.

Worth noting for this clone: The same CDR3 is also encoded by other DNA sequences in this sample. The rearrangement uses TRBV27 and TRBJ2-7, with D possibly matching TRBD2 (6 bases). Per germline, CDR1 MNHEY and CDR2 SMNVEV (reference sequence). The CDR3 contains 14 residues. V lost 6 bases to trimming and J lost 5 bases, with 17 bases between them. CDR3 sequence reads: CASSPGVYGDEQYF. The DNA for the CDR3 is TGTGCCAGCAGCCCGGGGGTGTATGGGGACGAGCAGTACTTC.

V usage is TRBV28 and J usage is TRBJ2-3; TRBD1 matches at 10 bases. CDR1 and CDR2 from the germline V gene are MDHEN and SYDVKM. The V gene end was trimmed by 6 bases and the J gene end by 4 bases; junction bases not matched to a gene: 7. The CDR3 consists of 15 residues. DNA of the CDR3: TGTGCCAGCAGGCCTACCGGGACAGGGGCAGATACGCAGTATTTT. This codes for CASRPTGTGADTQYF.

This chain connects TRBV7-9 to TRBJ2-2, with 9 bases identical to TRBD1. With 5 bases clipped from V and 6 bases from J, the junction kept 1 base outside the gene matches. The CDR3 is 13 amino acids. In germline, CDR1 is SEHNR, CDR2 FQNEAQ (reference sequence). The CDR3 spells CASSDRGSGELFF. CDR3 nucleotide sequence: TGTGCCAGCAGCGACAGGGGGTCCGGGGAGCTGTTTTTT.

The gene calls are TRBV19 and TRBJ2-7, with D unclear. The CDR3 totals 15 residues. Germline V gene sequence: CDR1 LNHDA, CDR2 SQIVND (reference sequence). V lost 2 bases to trimming and J lost 4 bases, with 15 bases between them. The CDR3 DNA sequence: TGTGCCAGTAGTATAACGCACAGAATGACATACGAGCAGTACTTC. Translated: CASSITHRMTYEQYF.

The V gene is TRBV7-6, the J gene TRBJ1-1; 8 nucleotides align to TRBD1. The CDR3 contains 14 residues. Germline CDR1 and CDR2: SGHVS and FNYEAQ. Trimming removed 4 bases from V and 11 bases from J; junction bases left unmatched: 12. CDR3: CASSSLPGQAGAFF. CDR3 in DNA: TGTGCCAGCAGCTCGCTTCCGGGACAGGCCGGTGCTTTCTTT.

The gene calls are TRBV12-5 and TRBJ1-1, with 8 bases fitting TRBD1. The CDR3 length is 14 residues. Germline-derived CDR1 and CDR2 are LGHNT and FRNRAP. V lost 6 bases to trimming and J lost 7 bases; unmatched junction nucleotides: 10. CDR3 sequence: CASGQGAQRDEAFF. CDR3 nucleotide sequence: TGTGCTAGTGGGCAGGGGGCGCAAAGAGATGAAGCTTTCTTT. The full variable domain, its missing parts supplied by reference TRBV12-5 and TRBJ1-1, is DARVTQTPRHKVTEMGQEVTMRCQPILGHNTVFWYRQTMMQGLELLAYFRNRAPLDDSGMPKDRFSAEMPDATLATLKIQPSEPRDSAVYFCASGQGAQRDEAFFGQGTRLTVV.

The rearrangement links TRBV30 to TRBJ2-1, with a possible D match to TRBD1 (6 bases). CDR1 and CDR2 from the germline V gene are GTSNPN and SVGIG (reference sequence). The CDR3 has 14 residues. V lost 5 bases, J lost 7 bases, and 18 bases lay in between. The CDR3 loop is CAWHQGPLGNEQFF. CDR3 DNA sequence: TGTGCCTGGCACCAGGGGCCATTGGGAAATGAGCAGTTCTTC.

This clone was seen only once. This chain links TRBV28 with TRBJ2-5; D possibly corresponds to TRBD1 (5 bases). With the DNA end fitting TRBJ2-7 better, the J assignment may be wrong. This CDR3 spans 15 amino acids. Germline CDR1 reads MDHEN; CDR2 reads SYDVKM. DNA of the CDR3: TGTGCCAGCAGTCCCCCCGGACAATGGCCCTACGAGCAGTACTTC. This translates into CASSPPGQWPYEQYF.

This clone was observed once. The chain recombines TRBV14 with TRBJ1-2; the D gene is possibly TRBD1 (6 bases). CDR3 length: 13 residues. The germline V gene has CDR1 SGHDN and CDR2 FVKESK. The germline V and J ends were trimmed by 4 bases and 4 bases, with 10 bases remaining between them. DNA of the CDR3: TGTGCCAGCAGCCGCGCACAGGGCTATGGCTACACCTTC. This codes for CASSRAQGYGYTF.

This chain uses TRBV10-3 with TRBJ2-7, with D tentatively TRBD1 (7 bases). The CDR3 consists of 15 residues. Germline V gene lookup returns CDR1 ENHRY and CDR2 SYGVKD. Trimming took 3 bases from V and 3 from J, leaving 15 bases between them. This chain's CDR3 is CAISEGSGGIYEQYF. CDR3 DNA sequence: TGTGCCATCAGTGAAGGGTCAGGGGGGATCTACGAGCAGTACTTC.

The chain is built from TRBV6-5 and TRBJ2-7; D is possibly TRBD1 (6 bases). Germline V CDR1 and CDR2: MNHEY, SVGAGI. This CDR3 is 15 amino acids long. V shed 6 bases and J shed 4 bases, with 19 bases lying between them. CDR3 loop: CASSPRQVVTYEQYF. CDR3 sequence (DNA): TGTGCCAGCAGCCCCCGACAGGTGGTGACTTACGAGCAGTACTTC.

CDR3 coding DNA: TGTGCCAGCAGCCAAGATTACGCACAGACGGGGCAGCCCCAGCATTTT. Translation gives CASSQDYAQTGQPQHF. This chain joins TRBV4-2 and TRBJ1-5; D uncertain. Trimming left V 0 bases short and J 7 bases short, with 16 bases between. The germline V gene has CDR1 LGHNA and CDR2 YNFKEQ. The CDR3 contains 16 residues.

The chain is built from TRBV19 and TRBJ1-5; tentatively, D is TRBD1 (5 bases). The germline gives CDR1 LNHDA, CDR2 SQIVND (reference sequence). This CDR3 is 15 amino acids long. Trimming cost V 4 bases and J 0 bases, with 10 bases left between them. For the CDR3, the DNA is TGTGCCAGTAGTACGACAGATTATAGCAATCAGCCCCAGCATTTT. Amino acids: CASSTTDYSNQPQHF.

The V call is TRBV2, the J call TRBJ2-5; D gene ambiguous. Germline V lookup: CDR1 SNHLY, CDR2 FYNNEI. V gave up 6 bases and J gave up 2 bases, with 4 bases separating them. CDR3 size: 11 residues. The CDR3 loop is CASSGQETQYF. In DNA form, the CDR3 reads TGTGCCAGCAGCGGTCAAGAGACCCAGTACTTC. The entire variable domain, with the rest obtained from reference TRBV2 and TRBJ2-5, is as follows: EPEVTQTPSHQVTQMGQEVILRCVPISNHLYFYWYRQILGQKVEFLVSFYNNEISEKSEIFDDQFSVERPDGSNFTLKIRSTKLEDSAMYFCASSGQETQYFGPGTRLLVL.

This chain joins TRBV4-3 and TRBJ2-5, with a tentative D call TRBD2 (5 bases). This CDR3 has 15 residues. Germline V gives CDR1 LGHNA, CDR2 YSLEER. Trimming removed 0 bases from V and 4 bases from J, with 12 bases in between. The CDR3 reads CASSQDWETRETQYF. Written as DNA, the CDR3 is TGCGCCAGCAGCCAAGACTGGGAGACCCGAGAGACCCAGTACTTC.

This chain joins TRBV18 and TRBJ1-1, with D possibly matching TRBD1 (5 bases). Germline CDR1 and CDR2: KGHSH and LQKENI. The CDR3 has 13 amino acids. Trimming took off 8 bases at V and 3 bases at J, with 13 bases between the two ends. The CDR3: CASQTGGDTEAFF. CDR3 nucleotides: TGTGCCAGCCAGACGGGGGGGGACACTGAAGCTTTCTTT.

As for this clone: A read error may account for a junction end that differs from germline. The chain links TRBV28 to TRBJ1-2; D not certain. The CDR3 contains 12 residues. From germline, CDR1 is MDHEN and CDR2 SYDVKM. The CDR3 loop is CASSLPTSPGSF. In nucleotides, the CDR3 is TGTGCCAGCAGTTTGCCGACATCACCGGGGAGCTTC.

The J gene is TRBJ1-1, the V gene TRBV15, with 8 bases identical to TRBD1. CDR1 is LNHNV, CDR2 YYDKDF, per germline (reference sequence). The CDR3 covers 18 residues. J was trimmed by 2 bases and V by 5 bases; bases with no gene match: 16. The CDR3 sequence: CATSGRDRGFKINTEAFF. The CDR3 bases are TGTGCCACCAGCGGAAGAGACAGGGGTTTCAAGATAAACACTGAAGCTTTCTTT.

The chain joins TRBV9 to TRBJ2-3, with unresolved D. This CDR3 contains 15 residues. Germline-derived CDR1 and CDR2 are SGDLS and YYNGEE. Trimming left V 6 bases short and J 2 bases short, with 16 bases between. Here the CDR3 reads CASNPRAYLTDTQYF. CDR3 nucleotides: TGTGCCAGCAACCCCCGAGCATACCTCACAGATACGCAGTATTTT. Using reference TRBV9 and TRBJ2-3 for the parts outside the CDR3, the full variable domain is DSGVTQTPKHLITATGQRVTLRCSPRSGDLSVYWYQQSLDQGLQFLIQYYNGEERAKGNILERFSAQQFPDLHSELNLSSLELGDSALYFCASNPRAYLTDTQYFGPGTRLTVL.

This chain connects TRBV6-5 to TRBJ1-5; 7 bases align to TRBD1. Unmatched junction bases numbered 6, after V lost 10 bases and J lost 3 bases. The germline CDR1 and CDR2 sequences are MNHEY and SVGAGI. CDR3 size: 13 residues. The CDR3 nucleotides are TGTGCCACCTCGGGACAGAACAATCAGCCCCAGCATTTT. This gives the protein CATSGQNNQPQHF.

This clone was found once. Different DNA sequences within this sample yield the same CDR3. The chain joins TRBV19 to TRBJ1-2; 7 bases line up with TRBD1. This CDR3 is built from 14 residues. V shed 2 bases and J 4 bases; nucleotides not matched to a gene: 4. Germline V gene sequence: CDR1 LNHDA, CDR2 SQIVND (reference sequence). CDR3 nucleotides: TGTGCCAGTAGTATATCGGCAGGGGGCTATGGCTACACCTTC. Translating it yields CASSISAGGYGYTF.

V is TRBV10-3 and J is TRBJ1-5; 7 bases match TRBD1. The CDR3 has 14 residues. The ends lost 4 bases at V and 7 bases at J; junction bases unmatched: 7. Germline CDR1 reads ENHRY; CDR2 reads SYGVKD. Here the CDR3 DNA reads TGTGCCATCAGTGGGACAGGAGGGAGCCAGCCCCAGCATTTT. Translating it yields CAISGTGGSQPQHF.